This T cell receptor (beta chain) was sequenced in a study of blood T cell repertoires in COVID-19. Study at large: Samples taken during acute and convalescent COVID-19 were collected in the United States, Italy and Spain. PBMCs, B-cell-depleted T cells, or T cells were the source of the cDNA or gDNA that made up the material.

Authors' methods: Estimation of nucleated cell counts relied on the amplification of reference gene primers. Profiling relied on immunoSEQ multiplex PCR, and the TCRdb table lists in-frame clones only, not all of them. V, J and clone size derive from that table, while D and trimming were established from the DNA sequence. The table includes around 80,000 clones, approximately 90% detected once. The CDR3 consists of 15 residues. V lost 3 bases and J lost 8, with 15 bases in between. Germline CDR1 SGHRS, CDR2 YFSETQ. The clonotype originates from a man in his sixties with acute or convalescent COVID-19. Sequenced input: peripheral blood. The V call is TRBV5-1, the J call TRBJ1-6, with a weak D call TRBD1 (5 bases). The CDR3 DNA reads TGCGCCAGCAGCTCGGACACGGGGGTCTATTCACCCCTCCACTTT. It encodes CASSSDTGVYSPLHF.